The rows below give T cell receptor beta chains drawn from one sample of a study of blood T cell repertoires in COVID-19. The assay was immunoSEQ multiplex PCR, and TCRdb's table has in-frame clones only and misses some. The data hold approximately 120,000 clones, with under 90% observed a single time. Sequencing was carried out using peripheral blood. The source of these receptors is a woman aged 45-59 years with acute or convalescent COVID-19. Each CDR3 is given with its conserved first and last residue. Fields, in order: J gene, V gene, CDR3 length, D gene, clone size, CDR3 protein, CDR3 DNA. A D gene is named only where the DNA matches it firmly. A row's size may be missing; if present it is once, few, many or a size class.

>TRBJ2-7|TRBV5-5|15|NA|NA
CASSLTGLFSYEQYF
TGTGCCAGCAGCTTGACAGGGTTATTTTCGTACGAGCAGTACTTC
>TRBJ1-1|TRBV5-5|14|NA|NA
CASSYEQGRNEAFF
TGTGCCAGCAGCTACGAACAGGGCAGGAATGAAGCTTTCTTT
>TRBJ1-3|TRBV28|14|NA|NA
CASSLPQGQNTIYF
TGTGCCAGCAGTTTACCCCAGGGGCAGAACACCATATATTTT
>TRBJ1-4|TRBV15|17|NA|NA
CATSRDYVRGVGEKLFF
TGTGCCACCAGCAGAGATTATGTCAGGGGAGTTGGCGAAAAACTGTTTTTT
>TRBJ1-2|TRBV7-2|16|TRBD1|few
CASSLPLGQGGDGYTF
TGTGCCAGCAGCTTACCATTGGGACAGGGAGGGGATGGCTACACCTTC
>TRBJ2-7|TRBV7-2|15|TRBD1|NA
CASSLRDRGWYEQYF
TGTGCCAGCAGCCTCCGGGACAGGGGGTGGTACGAGCAGTACTTC
>TRBJ2-6|TRBV11-2|15|NA|NA
CASSRSLTGANVLTF
TGTGCCAGCAGCCGGAGCCTCACTGGGGCCAACGTCCTGACTTTC
>TRBJ2-4|TRBV2|15|NA|NA
CASSEGGSKLNIQYF
TGTGCCAGCAGTGAAGGCGGGTCCAAATTAAACATTCAGTACTTC
>TRBJ2-7|TRBV10-3|14|TRBD1|once
CAISGTGNSYEQYF
TGTGCCATCAGTGGGACAGGGAACTCCTACGAGCAGTACTTC
>TRBJ1-4|TRBV5-6|15|NA|once
CASSSGVGAGEKLFF
TGTGCCAGCAGCTCTGGGGTAGGGGCTGGTGAAAAACTGTTTTTT
>TRBJ2-7|TRBV18|14|NA|NA
CASHSPGMAYEQYF
TGTGCCAGCCACAGTCCGGGGATGGCCTACGAGCAGTACTTC
>TRBJ2-7|TRBV6-5|13|TRBD1|NA
CASSTGTAYEQYF
TGTGCCAGCAGTACCGGGACAGCCTACGAGCAGTACTTC
>TRBJ1-5|TRBV28|15|NA|NA
CASRTLYRDSQPQHF
TGTGCCAGCAGGACCCTATACAGGGATAGTCAGCCCCAGCATTTT
>TRBJ2-7|TRBV5-4|15|TRBD1|NA
CASSLAPGQGYEQYF
TGTGCCAGCAGCTTGGCGCCGGGACAGGGTTACGAGCAGTACTTC
>TRBJ1-2|TRBV11-2|14|TRBD1|NA
CASSLNTHRGGYTF
TGTGCCAGCAGCCTAAACACCCACAGGGGTGGCTACACCTTC
>TRBJ2-7|TRBV6-5|14|NA|NA
CASTGLVGFYEQYF
TGTGCCAGCACGGGGTTGGTAGGGTTCTACGAGCAGTACTTC